The 8 T cell receptor beta chains given below trace back to one sample, sequenced in a study of shared T cell receptors in the human thymus (dated by TCRdb to the early 2020s). The receptor library was made with the immunoSEQ multiplex PCR assay. Sourced from immuneACCESS, this table was stored by TCRdb with only in-frame sequences that have V and J called. A share of the clones is absent; for the studies checked, an unresolved V gene accounts for under half, and the remainder has no known explanation. The sample records almost 550,000 clones, 78% of which are singletons. Clones ranked in the top ten supply around 0.012% of the sample. The same data also went into a second study, on human thymus T cells.

The sample was thymocytes. The receptor set was obtained from a boy in the first two years of life with a congenital heart defect. Donor details come from another sample of the same person, matched by shared clones.

The CDR3 DNA is TGTGCCAGCAGCTTGATAACTAGCGGTGACTACGAGCAGTACTTC. It yields the protein CASSLITSGDYEQYF. The rearrangement uses TRBV7-8 and TRBJ2-7; 8 nucleotides match TRBD2. Trimming cost V 3 bases and J 3 bases; bases outside gene matches: 7. There are 15 residues in the CDR3. Germline CDR1 reads SGHVS; CDR2 reads FQNEAQ.

V usage is TRBV27 and J usage is TRBJ1-4; 9 bases fit TRBD1. CDR3 length equals 15 residues. Germline-derived CDR1 and CDR2 are MNHEY and SMNVEV (reference sequence). Trimming at V came to 5 bases and at J to 7 bases, leaving 8 bases not matched to a gene. The CDR3, as DNA: TGTGCCAGCAGTCACAAACGGACAGGGGTTGAAAAACTGTTTTTT. Translation: CASSHKRTGVEKLFF.

The chain combines TRBV4-1 with TRBJ2-7; TRBD2 is a possible D gene (6 bases). The germline V gene has CDR1 MGHRA and CDR2 YSYEKL. This CDR3 is 15 amino acids long. The V end was cut by 0 bases, the J end by 1 base, with 10 bases between. The CDR3 DNA sequence: TGCGCCAGCAGCCAAGATCCGCGGGGATCCTACGAGCAGTACTTC. Protein sequence: CASSQDPRGSYEQYF.

To note about this clone: Within the sample, other DNA sequences also encode this same CDR3. The rearrangement uses TRBV11-2 and TRBJ2-7; 9 nucleotides match TRBD1. Trimming removed 4 bases from V and 2 bases from J; junction bases left unmatched: 6. Germline assignment: CDR1 SGHAT and CDR2 FQNNGV. CDR3 length: 15 residues. CDR3 DNA: TGTGCCAGCAGCTCAACCGGGACAGGGCCCTACGAGCAGTACTTC. It specifies CASSSTGTGPYEQYF.

This chain links TRBV28 with TRBJ2-3; the match to TRBD2 covers 15 bases. V lost 2 bases to trimming and J lost 13 bases; unmatched junction nucleotides: 13. The germline V gene has CDR1 MDHEN and CDR2 SYDVKM. The CDR3 extends over 17 amino acids. The CDR3 DNA reads as TGTGCCAGCAGTTTACCCGGACTAGCGGGAGGGTTAAGACCGAAGTATTTT. This gives the protein CASSLPGLAGGLRPKYF.

V and J are TRBV27 and TRBJ1-4; D gene unclear. Germline loops: CDR1 MNHEY, CDR2 SMNVEV (reference sequence). Trimming left V 6 bases short and J 5 bases short, with 13 bases between. The CDR3 length is 14 residues. Written as DNA, the CDR3 is TGTGCCAGCAGGTCCACTTCCAGGAATGAAAAACTGTTTTTT. It is translated as CASRSTSRNEKLFF.

The chain employs TRBV13 and TRBJ2-7, with a possible D match to TRBD1 (5 bases). Germline lookup yields CDR1 PRHDT and CDR2 FYEKMQ (reference sequence). Trimming stripped 5 bases from V and 7 bases from J, with 12 bases between. The length of the CDR3 is 12 residues. CDR3 region: CASSGPGREQYF. The CDR3 nucleotides read TGTGCCAGCAGCGGTCCAGGGCGGGAGCAGTACTTC.

The V call is TRBV11-3, the J call TRBJ2-7; TRBD2 is a possible D gene (5 bases). The germline V and J ends were trimmed by 4 bases and 3 bases, with 16 bases remaining between them. Germline CDR1 and CDR2: SGHNT and YENEEA. The CDR3 is made up of 15 amino acids. The CDR3 DNA is TGTGCCAGCAGCTACGGGGAGTGGAGAAGCTACGAGCAGTACTTC. As protein: CASSYGEWRSYEQYF.